This T cell receptor (beta chain) was observed in a study of CD8 T cells in ankylosing spondylitis. This clonotype appeared many times. The antigen remains unidentified. TCRdb ran MiXCR on the 5' RACE reads and lists one entry per CDR3 protein. The table includes 30,000 or so distinct CDR3 sequences, roughly 5.3% detected once. The germline V gene has CDR1 SGDLS and CDR2 YYNGEE. CDR3 length: 15 amino acids. J lost 8 bases, V lost 0 bases, and 8 bases had no gene match. The study's findings and limits: It appeared that ankylosing spondylitis blood was characterized by a TCR beta motif of seven or eight highly homologous variants.

The clonotype originates from a female donor with ankylosing spondylitis or in good health (not recorded which). This chain connects TRBV9 to TRBJ2-1, with 7 bases lining up with TRBD1. Source material: blood, either unsorted or a sorted T cell fraction (not recorded which). The CDR3 nucleotides read TGTGCCAGCAGCGTAGTCCCGACAGGGCGGGATGAGCAGTTCTTC. The encoded protein is CASSVVPTGRDEQFF.